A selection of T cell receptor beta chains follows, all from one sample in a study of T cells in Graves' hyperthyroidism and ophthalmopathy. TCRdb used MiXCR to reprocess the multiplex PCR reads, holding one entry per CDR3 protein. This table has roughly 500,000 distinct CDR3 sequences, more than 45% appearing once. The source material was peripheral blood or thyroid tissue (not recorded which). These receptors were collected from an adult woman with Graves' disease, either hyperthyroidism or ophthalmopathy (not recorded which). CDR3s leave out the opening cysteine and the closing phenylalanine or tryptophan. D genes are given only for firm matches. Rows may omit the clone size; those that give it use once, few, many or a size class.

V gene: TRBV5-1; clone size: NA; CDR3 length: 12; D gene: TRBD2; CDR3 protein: ASSLRLAGGELF
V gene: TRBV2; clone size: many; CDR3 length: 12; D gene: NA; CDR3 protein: ASGLRWLGTEAF
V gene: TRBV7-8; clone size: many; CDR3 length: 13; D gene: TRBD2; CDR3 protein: ASRPTSGSHYEQY
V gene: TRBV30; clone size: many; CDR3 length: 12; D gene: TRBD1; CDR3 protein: AWSTGGFGSPLH
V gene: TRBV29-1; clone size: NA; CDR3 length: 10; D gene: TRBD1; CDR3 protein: SAGTGDTEQY
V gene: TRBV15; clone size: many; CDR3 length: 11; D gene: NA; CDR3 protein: ATTGVGFYEQY
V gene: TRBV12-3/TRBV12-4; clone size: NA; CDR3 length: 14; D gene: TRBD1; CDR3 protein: ASSLRRGQGNTEAF
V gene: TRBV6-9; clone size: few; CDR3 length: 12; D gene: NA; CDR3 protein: ASRQPGKGYGYT
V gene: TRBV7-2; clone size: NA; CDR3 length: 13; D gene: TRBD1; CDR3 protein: ASSLGGQFNEKLF
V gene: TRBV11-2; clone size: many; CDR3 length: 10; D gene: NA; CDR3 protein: ASSLVQQVLF
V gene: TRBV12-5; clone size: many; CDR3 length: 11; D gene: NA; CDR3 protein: ASGLLDGNEAF
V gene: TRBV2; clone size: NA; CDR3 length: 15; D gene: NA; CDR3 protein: ASSGGVVTSGANVLT
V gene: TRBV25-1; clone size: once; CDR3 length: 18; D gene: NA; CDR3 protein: ASSYPPPVGALGPEETQY
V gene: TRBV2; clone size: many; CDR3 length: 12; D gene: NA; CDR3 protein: ASSEGGWDYEQY
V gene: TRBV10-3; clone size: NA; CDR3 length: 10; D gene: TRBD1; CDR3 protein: AIRGGDQPQH
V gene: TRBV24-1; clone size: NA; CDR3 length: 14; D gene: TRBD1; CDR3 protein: ATSDSFGTGGNEQY
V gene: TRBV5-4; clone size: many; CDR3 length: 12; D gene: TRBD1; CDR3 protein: ASSKTGVDEKLF
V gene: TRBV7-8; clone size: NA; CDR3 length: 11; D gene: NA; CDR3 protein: ASSQRGLNTIY
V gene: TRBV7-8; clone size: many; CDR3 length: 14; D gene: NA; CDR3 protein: ASSWGGEDSNQPQH
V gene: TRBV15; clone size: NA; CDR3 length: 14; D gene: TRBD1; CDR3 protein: ATSSLPGQGNQPQH
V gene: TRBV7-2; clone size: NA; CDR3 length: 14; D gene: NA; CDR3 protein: ASSLVGGGTANVLT
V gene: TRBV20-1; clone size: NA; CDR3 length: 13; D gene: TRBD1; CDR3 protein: SARTGGRGNTEAF
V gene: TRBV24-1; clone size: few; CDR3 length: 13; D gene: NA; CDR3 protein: ATSDPGRSNYGYT
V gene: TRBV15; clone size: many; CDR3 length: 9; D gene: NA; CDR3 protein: ATSEQKEAF
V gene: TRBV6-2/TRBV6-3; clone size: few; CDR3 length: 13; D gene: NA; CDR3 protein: ASRGRETSYQPQH
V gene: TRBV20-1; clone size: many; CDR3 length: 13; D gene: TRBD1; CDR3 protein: SARDPAGGIYEQY
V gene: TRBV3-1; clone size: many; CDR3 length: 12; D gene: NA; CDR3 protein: ASSQGWGDYGYT
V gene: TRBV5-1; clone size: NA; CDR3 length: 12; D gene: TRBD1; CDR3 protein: ASSWDSMNTGYT
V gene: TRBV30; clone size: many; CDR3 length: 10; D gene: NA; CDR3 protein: AWRERFYGYT
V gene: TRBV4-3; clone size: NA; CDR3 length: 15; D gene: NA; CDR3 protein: ASSQDGRGAQPYGYT
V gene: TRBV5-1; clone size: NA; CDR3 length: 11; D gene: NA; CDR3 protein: ASSFSEGYGYT
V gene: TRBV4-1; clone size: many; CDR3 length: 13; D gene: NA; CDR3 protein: ASSQVIAAEETQY
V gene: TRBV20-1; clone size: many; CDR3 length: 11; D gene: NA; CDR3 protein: SGTQGESYGYT
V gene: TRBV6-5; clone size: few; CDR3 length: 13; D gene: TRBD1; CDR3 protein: ASSLWDRRDQTQY
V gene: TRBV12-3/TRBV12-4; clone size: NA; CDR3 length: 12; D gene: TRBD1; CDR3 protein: ASSSGDRGYGYT
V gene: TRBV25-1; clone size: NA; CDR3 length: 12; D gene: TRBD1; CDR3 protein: ASSRGQEETEAF
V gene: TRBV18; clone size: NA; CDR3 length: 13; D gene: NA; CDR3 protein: ASSRRGSVEETQY
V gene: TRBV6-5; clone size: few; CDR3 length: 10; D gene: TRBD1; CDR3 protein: ASSKTGGEQY